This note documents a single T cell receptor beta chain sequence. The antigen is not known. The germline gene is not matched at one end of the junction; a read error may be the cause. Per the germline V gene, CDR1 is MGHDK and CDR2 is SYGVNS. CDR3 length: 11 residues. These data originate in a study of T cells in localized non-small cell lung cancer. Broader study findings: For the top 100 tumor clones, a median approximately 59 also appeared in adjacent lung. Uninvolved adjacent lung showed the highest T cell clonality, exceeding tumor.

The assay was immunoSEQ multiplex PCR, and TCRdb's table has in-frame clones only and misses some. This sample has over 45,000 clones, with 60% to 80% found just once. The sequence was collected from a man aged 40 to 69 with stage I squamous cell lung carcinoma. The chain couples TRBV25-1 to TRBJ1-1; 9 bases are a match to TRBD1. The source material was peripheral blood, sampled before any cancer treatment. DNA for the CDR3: TGTGCCAGCAGGGGACAGGGTACCGCTTCGTTT. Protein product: CASRGQGTASF. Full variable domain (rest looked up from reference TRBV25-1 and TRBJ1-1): EADIYQTPRYLVIGTGKKITLECSQTMGHDKMYWYQQDPGMELHLIHYSYGVNSTEKGDLSSESTVSRIRTEHFPLTLESARPSHTSQYLCASRGQGTASFGQGTRLTVV.